These T cell receptor beta chains were read from a single sample in a study of post-analysis software for immune sequencing data. TCRdb re-called the PCR reads through MiXCR, storing one row per CDR3 protein. The sample records roughly 400,000 distinct CDR3 sequences, roughly 40% being singletons. Material for sequencing was blood. The receptors were sampled from a girl aged 2-15 years with multiple sclerosis. The CDR3 runs from the conserved cysteine through the conserved F or W. A D gene is named only where the DNA matches it firmly. Some rows mark clone size as missing; the rest say once, few, many or name a class of expanded clone.

j_gene | v_gene | abundance | d_gene | CDR3aa | CDR3nt
TRBJ2-3 | TRBV27 | few | TRBD1 | CASSARPGQGWTDTQYF | TGTGCCAGCAGTGCTCGGCCGGGACAGGGGTGGACAGATACGCAGTATTTT
TRBJ1-2 | TRBV29-1 | few | NA | CSVDYGYTF | TGCAGCGTTGACTATGGCTACACCTTC
TRBJ2-1 | TRBV7-9 | NA | NA | CASTKGAGGGYNEQFF | TGTGCCAGCACTAAAGGGGCGGGTGGAGGGTACAATGAGCAGTTCTTC
TRBJ2-1 | TRBV7-2 | NA | NA | CASSRDNYGYNEQFF | TGTGCCAGCAGCCGAGACAACTATGGCTACAATGAGCAGTTCTTC
TRBJ2-7 | TRBV13 | few | TRBD1 | CASSSWGQTYEQYF | TGTGCCAGCAGCTCGTGGGGACAGACCTACGAGCAGTACTTC
TRBJ1-4 | TRBV7-6 | NA | TRBD1 | CASSQAGGRGEKLFF | TGTGCCAGCAGCCAAGCAGGGGGCAGAGGAGAAAAACTGTTTTTT
TRBJ1-2 | TRBV9 | few | TRBD1 | CASSGAGGSGYTF | TGTGCCAGCAGCGGAGCAGGGGGTTCGGGCTACACCTTC
TRBJ2-1 | TRBV15 | NA | NA | CATSRDRGRGPEQFF | TGTGCCACCAGCAGAGATAGGGGTAGGGGCCCTGAGCAGTTCTTC
TRBJ1-4 | TRBV6-5 | NA | NA | CASSLKEKLFF | TGTGCCAGCAGTTTGAAGGAAAAACTGTTTTTT
TRBJ2-7 | TRBV10-3 | NA | TRBD1 | CAISESGQAYEQYF | TGTGCCATCAGTGAGTCGGGACAGGCCTACGAGCAGTACTTC
TRBJ2-1 | TRBV11-2 | NA | TRBD2 | CASSLVTSGGYNEQFF | TGTGCCAGCAGCTTAGTGACTAGCGGGGGGTACAATGAGCAGTTCTTC
TRBJ2-1 | TRBV4-1 | NA | TRBD2 | CASSQDPTSGTRGTEQFF | TGCGCCAGCAGCCAAGATCCGACGTCCGGGACTAGGGGGACGGAGCAGTTCTTC
TRBJ2-7 | TRBV18 | NA | NA | CASSPGHPSYEQYF | TGTGCCAGCTCGCCGGGACACCCCTCCTACGAGCAGTACTTC
TRBJ2-1 | TRBV28 | few | TRBD2 | CASSRNPAGSWVGEQFF | TGTGCCAGCAGTCGAAATCCAGCGGGGAGTTGGGTGGGTGAGCAGTTCTTC
TRBJ2-3 | TRBV7-2 | NA | NA | CASSAGLAQDTQYF | TGTGCCAGCAGCGCGGGACTGGCCCAAGATACGCAGTATTTT
TRBJ2-1 | TRBV20-1 | NA | TRBD2 | CSARERESFYNEQFF | TGCAGTGCTAGAGAGCGGGAGTCCTTCTACAATGAGCAGTTCTTC
TRBJ2-7 | TRBV27 | NA | NA | CASSPSPSGYHEQYF | TGTGCCAGCAGTCCTAGTCCCTCAGGGTACCACGAGCAGTACTTC
TRBJ2-1 | TRBV7-8 | NA | NA | CASSLVRYRDNEQFF | TGTGCCAGCAGCTTAGTCCGTTACAGGGACAATGAGCAGTTCTTC
TRBJ2-7 | TRBV20-1 | many | NA | CSASGRIYEQYF | TGCAGTGCTAGTGGCCGTATCTACGAGCAGTACTTC
TRBJ2-1 | TRBV28 | NA | TRBD1 | CVTSDRGASDNEQFF | TGTGTCACCAGCGACAGGGGGGCTTCGGACAATGAGCAGTTCTTC
TRBJ2-3 | TRBV12-3/TRBV12-4 | NA | NA | CASSSDYTDTQYF | TGTGCCAGCAGTTCGGACTACACAGATACGCAGTATTTT
TRBJ2-7 | TRBV7-7 | few | NA | CASSPWTDRDNYEQYF | TGTGCCAGCAGCCCTTGGACAGACCGAGATAACTACGAGCAGTACTTC
TRBJ1-1 | TRBV29-1 | few | NA | CSLVDGQNPEAFF | TGCAGCCTTGTTGACGGACAGAACCCTGAAGCTTTCTTT
TRBJ2-1 | TRBV4-1 | few | NA | CASSTLGGPGEQFF | TGCGCCAGCAGCACCCTCGGGGGGCCGGGTGAGCAGTTCTTC
TRBJ2-6 | TRBV21-1 | NA | NA | CASNMTVPYSGANVLTF | TGTGCCAGCAATATGACAGTTCCCTACTCTGGGGCCAACGTCCTGACTTTC
TRBJ2-5 | TRBV12-3/TRBV12-4 | NA | NA | CASSTARKETQYF | TGTGCCAGCAGTACAGCCAGAAAAGAGACCCAGTACTTC
TRBJ2-1 | TRBV7-3 | few | TRBD2 | CASSPWTSGRQEQFF | TGTGCCAGCAGCCCCTGGACTAGCGGGAGGCAAGAGCAGTTCTTC
TRBJ2-1 | TRBV20-1 | few | TRBD1 | CSARTRQGRYNEQFF | TGCAGTGCTAGAACCCGACAGGGGAGATACAATGAGCAGTTCTTC
TRBJ2-4 | TRBV10-3 | few | TRBD1 | CAISEHTGVEGENIQYF | TGTGCCATCAGTGAGCACACAGGGGTTGAGGGGGAAAACATTCAGTACTTC
TRBJ2-1 | TRBV12-3/TRBV12-4 | NA | NA | CASSEDGRGYNEQFF | TGTGCCAGCAGTGAGGACGGCCGGGGCTACAATGAGCAGTTCTTC
TRBJ2-1 | TRBV20-1 | NA | TRBD1 | CSPNGQGNNEQFF | TGCAGTCCTAATGGACAGGGGAACAATGAGCAGTTCTTC
TRBJ2-2 | TRBV7-2 | NA | NA | CASRLVAETGGLFF | TGTGCCAGCAGATTGGTAGCGGAAACCGGGGGGCTGTTTTTT
TRBJ1-2 | TRBV12-3/TRBV12-4 | NA | TRBD1 | CASSLGRTGGDLDGYTF | TGTGCCAGCAGTTTAGGTCGGACAGGGGGCGACCTGGATGGCTACACCTTC